Below are 32 T cell receptor beta chains sequenced from a single sample in a study of PD-1 blockade in classical Hodgkin lymphoma. Time point indicated: newly diagnosed, previously untreated cHL patient sample. Only in-frame clones appear in the TCRdb table, and some are missing; sequencing was by immunoSEQ multiplex PCR. The data hold 20,000 to 25,000 clones, with approximately 94% observed a single time. The source material was peripheral blood mononuclear cells (PBMCs). The receptors originated from a human donor with classical Hodgkin lymphoma.

In the case of this clone: The sample holds other DNA sequences that translate to the same CDR3. The chain carries TRBV25-1 and TRBJ2-3; tentative D call: TRBD2 (7 bases). CDR1 MGHDK and CDR2 SYGVNS come from the germline V gene. The CDR3 contains 18 residues. The germline V and J ends were trimmed by 5 bases and 0 bases, with 21 bases remaining between them. The CDR3 spells CASSSTSGGASSTDTQYF. In DNA, the CDR3 is TGTGCCAGCAGTTCGACTAGTGGGGGGGCTTCTAGCACAGATACGCAGTATTTT.

This clone came up once. V usage is TRBV27 and J usage is TRBJ2-5, with D hard to call. The CDR3 length is 13 residues. V was shortened by 3 bases and J by 2 bases, with 7 bases between the two germline ends. The germline V gene has CDR1 MNHEY and CDR2 SMNVEV (reference sequence). The CDR3 DNA is TGTGCCAGCAGTTTGAACAGACAAGAGACCCAGTACTTC. Its protein product is CASSLNRQETQYF.

This sequence joins TRBV4-1 and TRBJ2-3; 9 nucleotides line up with TRBD2. Germline CDR1 is MGHRA and CDR2 is YSYEKL. This CDR3 region has 17 residues. J gave up 0 bases and V 3 bases, and 7 bases lay outside the gene matches. The CDR3 nucleotides are TGCGCCAGCAGCCAGGCTTTAGCGGGGGCCAGCACAGATACGCAGTATTTT. Residues: CASSQALAGASTDTQYF.

This chain links TRBV28 with TRBJ2-5; a possible D gene is TRBD2 (5 bases). Germline loops: CDR1 MDHEN, CDR2 SYDVKM. Deletions cut 8 bases from V and 5 bases from J, with 12 bases between. The CDR3 contains 12 residues. CDR3 coding DNA: TGTGCCAGCTGGGAGAGGTGGGAGACCCAGTACTTC. Translating gives CASWERWETQYF. The variable domain in full, completed from reference TRBV28 and TRBJ2-5, reads DVKVTQSSRYLVKRTGEKVFLECVQDMDHENMFWYRQDPGLGLRLIYFSYDVKMKEKGDIPEGYSVSREKKERFSLILESASTNQTSMYLCASWERWETQYFGPGTRLLVL.

The chain uses TRBV9 and TRBJ2-1; 12 bases line up with TRBD2. This CDR3 is built from 16 residues. Germline V lookup: CDR1 SGDLS, CDR2 YYNGEE. J was trimmed by 6 bases and V by 5 bases; bases with no gene match: 9. The CDR3 region is CASSGLAGGPANEQFF. The CDR3 DNA reads TGTGCCAGCAGTGGCCTAGCGGGGGGGCCCGCCAATGAGCAGTTCTTC.

The chain uses TRBV6-5 and TRBJ2-3; D might be TRBD1 (6 bases). The CDR3 sequence is 14 residues long. Trimming left V 8 bases short and J 3 bases short, with 15 bases between. Per the germline V gene, CDR1 is MNHEY and CDR2 is SVGAGI. The CDR3 coding sequence is TGTGCCAGCCGCCGGGGCAGGGGTACAGATACGCAGTATTTT. Its protein is CASRRGRGTDTQYF.

The chain combines TRBV10-2 with TRBJ2-7; TRBD1 is a possible D gene (6 bases). CDR3 length: 11 residues. Germline V lookup: CDR1 WSHSY, CDR2 SAAADI. Between the trimmed V and J ends, which lost 7 bases and 5 bases, there was a span of 9 bases. The chain's CDR3 is CASTYRDEQYF. The CDR3 bases are TGCGCCAGCACTTACAGGGACGAGCAGTACTTC.

The chain carries TRBV7-3 and TRBJ2-2, with D possibly being TRBD2 (5 bases). This CDR3 region has 14 residues. V lost 6 bases to trimming and J lost 3 bases, with 11 bases between them. Germline CDR1 reads SGHTA; CDR2 reads FQGTGA. The CDR3 reads CASRERSYTGELFF. In DNA form, the CDR3 reads TGTGCCAGCAGGGAGCGGTCCTACACCGGGGAGCTGTTTTTT.

The chain couples TRBV10-3 to TRBJ2-7; 11 nucleotides align to TRBD1. After removal of 7 bases from V and 2 bases from J, the junction contained 4 bases not matched to a gene. The germline gives CDR1 ENHRY, CDR2 SYGVKD. The CDR3 sequence is 14 residues long. In nucleotides, the CDR3 is TGTGCCATCACTATGGACAGGGGGCCCTACGAGCAGTACTTC. This sequence encodes CAITMDRGPYEQYF.

The V gene is TRBV28, the J gene TRBJ2-7; D remains ambiguous. Trimming left V 8 bases short and J 5 bases short, with 10 bases between. Germline V CDR1 and CDR2: MDHEN, SYDVKM. The length of the CDR3 is 11 residues. DNA for the CDR3: TGTGCCAGCGTTTCATTGGACGAGCAGTACTTC. As protein: CASVSLDEQYF.

The rearrangement uses TRBV4-1 and TRBJ2-7; no clear D gene. Germline values: CDR1 MGHRA, CDR2 YSYEKL. Trimming left V 0 bases short and J 7 bases short, with 13 bases between. The CDR3 contains 14 residues. The CDR3, as DNA: TGCGCCAGCAGCCAAGAATCCAATAGAGTAGAGCAGTACTTC. This codes for CASSQESNRVEQYF.

V gene TRBV27 combines with J gene TRBJ2-4; no definite D call. The CDR3 is 13 amino acids. Germline CDR1 MNHEY, CDR2 SMNVEV (reference sequence). The V gene lost 6 bases and the J gene lost 0 bases, with 6 bases spanning the gap. The CDR3 spells CASRSLAKNIQYF. CDR3 coding DNA: TGTGCCAGCAGATCACTAGCCAAAAACATTCAGTACTTC.

This sequence joins TRBV6-5 and TRBJ2-1; TRBD1 aligns across 11 bases. V lost 0 bases and J lost 8; bases outside the gene matches: 6. Germline values: CDR1 MNHEY, CDR2 SVGAGI. This CDR3 comprises 16 residues. The CDR3 spells CASSYSGQGVGDEQFF. CDR3 coding DNA: TGTGCCAGCAGTTACTCGGGACAGGGGGTTGGGGATGAGCAGTTCTTC.

The chain links TRBV25-1 to TRBJ2-1; TRBD2 agrees at 9 bases. Trimming removed 2 bases from V and 3 bases from J; junction bases left unmatched: 5. Germline V lookup: CDR1 MGHDK, CDR2 SYGVNS. The CDR3 spans 16 residues. The CDR3 nucleotides read TGTGCCAGCAGTGAAGGTAGCGGGGGATTCTACAATGAGCAGTTCTTC. Protein: CASSEGSGGFYNEQFF.

This chain connects TRBV7-8 to TRBJ2-1; no firm D call. CDR3 size: 13 residues. The V gene lost 4 bases and the J gene lost 8 bases, with 12 bases spanning the gap. Per germline, CDR1 SGHVS and CDR2 FQNEAQ. The CDR3 region has the DNA TGTGCCAGCAGCTCCAGGCGTTGGGATGAGCAGTTCTTC. It specifies CASSSRRWDEQFF.

The J gene is TRBJ2-1, the V gene TRBV7-8, with D tentatively TRBD2 (7 bases). Germline-derived CDR1 and CDR2 are SGHVS and FQNEAQ. Between the trimmed V and J ends, which lost 0 bases and 1 base, there was a span of 10 bases. The CDR3 spans 16 residues. CDR3 DNA sequence: TGTGCCAGCAGCTTAGCAGGGGGGGGGTCCTACAATGAGCAGTTCTTC. Translated: CASSLAGGGSYNEQFF.

This rearrangement joins TRBV9 to TRBJ2-1, with 10 bases matching TRBD1. V was pared by 4 bases and J by 4 bases, with 2 bases of the junction left unmatched. This CDR3 is 14 amino acids long. Germline loops: CDR1 SGDLS, CDR2 YYNGEE. The CDR3 region has the DNA TGTGCCAGCAGCCTGGACAGGGGGTACAATGAGCAGTTCTTC. Protein sequence: CASSLDRGYNEQFF.

This clone occurred a few times. The CDR3 DNA reads TGTGCCAGCAGCCCCAGCGGGGCCGGGGGAGGAGAGACCCAGTACTTC. Translating it yields CASSPSGAGGGETQYF. The V call is TRBV7-9, the J call TRBJ2-5; TRBD2 agrees at 7 bases. In germline, CDR1 is SEHNR, CDR2 FQNEAQ (reference sequence). The CDR3 contains 16 residues. V shed 5 bases, J shed 4 bases, and the junction held 13 bases outside the gene matches.

The chain links TRBV5-1 to TRBJ2-1; 9 bases are a match to TRBD2. J was trimmed by 3 bases and V by 4 bases; bases with no gene match: 8. Per germline, CDR1 SGHRS and CDR2 YFSETQ. The CDR3 contains 16 residues. Here the CDR3 reads CASSGISGGGYNEQFF. For the CDR3, the DNA is TGCGCCAGCAGCGGAATTAGCGGGGGAGGCTACAATGAGCAGTTCTTC. Full variable domain (outside the CDR3, taken from reference TRBV5-1 and TRBJ2-1): KAGVTQTPRYLIKTRGQQVTLSCSPISGHRSVSWYQQTPGQGLQFLFEYFSETQRNKGNFPGRFSGRQFSNSRSEMNVSTLELGDSALYLCASSGISGGGYNEQFFGPGTRLTVL.

The V gene is TRBV19, the J gene TRBJ2-5; 11 nucleotides match TRBD2. The CDR3 is 20 amino acids. CDR1 LNHDA and CDR2 SQIVND come from the germline V gene (reference sequence). V lost 1 base, J lost 0 bases, and 13 bases stayed unmatched. In DNA, the CDR3 is TGTGCCAGTAGTATAGGCACCGGGACTAGCGGATGGGGGTACCAAGAGACCCAGTACTTC. Encoded protein: CASSIGTGTSGWGYQETQYF.

This clone has only one observation. This chain joins TRBV30 and TRBJ2-7; 8 bases align to TRBD2. The length of the CDR3 is 14 residues. Germline V gene lookup returns CDR1 GTSNPN and CDR2 SVGIG (reference sequence). The V gene end was trimmed by 1 base and the J gene end by 3 bases; junction bases not matched to a gene: 5. The CDR3 region is CAWSAGGVGYEQYF. The CDR3 DNA reads as TGTGCCTGGAGTGCCGGGGGGGTCGGCTACGAGCAGTACTTC.

The chain couples TRBV28 to TRBJ2-1; D is possibly TRBD1 or TRBD2 (6 bases each). The CDR3 is made up of 14 amino acids. Germline-derived CDR1 and CDR2 are MDHEN and SYDVKM. V shed 6 bases and J shed 6 bases, with 15 bases lying between them. The CDR3 spells CASRTHKGGNEQFF. The CDR3, as DNA: TGTGCCAGCAGAACCCATAAGGGGGGCAATGAGCAGTTCTTC.

The rearrangement uses TRBV7-9 and TRBJ2-2, with 9 bases that match TRBD1. J was trimmed by 7 bases and V by 4 bases; bases with no gene match: 16. Germline V CDR1 and CDR2: SEHNR, FQNEAQ (reference sequence). The CDR3 totals 18 residues. The CDR3: CASSWDRVLFSGDGELFF. The CDR3 coding sequence is TGTGCCAGCAGCTGGGACAGGGTCCTATTTTCCGGAGACGGGGAGCTGTTTTTT. Filled out from reference TRBV7-9 and TRBJ2-2, the complete variable domain reads DTGVSQNPRHKITKRGQNVTFRCDPISEHNRLYWYRQTLGQGPEFLTYFQNEAQLEKSRLLSDRFSAERPKGSFSTLEIQRTEQGDSAMYLCASSWDRVLFSGDGELFFGEGSRLTVL.

The chain has TRBV2 and TRBJ1-1; the D gene is possibly TRBD1 (6 bases). The CDR3 has 14 amino acids. The germline gives CDR1 SNHLY, CDR2 FYNNEI. V gave up 3 bases and J gave up 5 bases, with 13 bases separating them. CDR3 sequence reads: CASSDQGMRTEAFF. CDR3 DNA: TGTGCCAGCAGTGACCAGGGGATGAGGACTGAAGCTTTCTTT.

The rearrangement uses TRBV10-3 and TRBJ2-3; 9 bases are shared with TRBD2. Trimming cost V 4 bases and J 3 bases; bases outside gene matches: 14. The CDR3 has 18 residues. Germline V lookup: CDR1 ENHRY, CDR2 SYGVKD. The CDR3 loop is CAISGMAGGIFGTDTQYF. For the CDR3, the DNA is TGTGCCATCAGTGGGATGGCGGGGGGGATCTTTGGGACAGATACGCAGTATTTT.

This chain connects TRBV9 to TRBJ2-1, with TRBD1 as a possible D gene (5 bases). The V end lost 0 bases, the J end lost 9 bases, and 10 bases lay between the germline ends. This CDR3 spans 13 amino acids. Per the germline V gene, CDR1 is SGDLS and CDR2 is YYNGEE. The CDR3, as DNA: TGTGCCAGCAGCGTAGGTGGAAGGGGTGAGCAGTTCTTC. It is translated as CASSVGGRGEQFF.

The CDR3 DNA follows: TGTGCCAGCAGCTCCTTTCTCCAACCCCGCGCCTATAATTCACCCCTCCACTTT. It encodes CASSSFLQPRAYNSPLHF. V usage is TRBV11-2 and J usage is TRBJ1-6, with no clear D. The V end was cut by 4 bases, the J end by 2 bases, with 18 bases between. This CDR3 is 18 amino acids long. Germline V lookup: CDR1 SGHAT, CDR2 FQNNGV.

The V and J genes are TRBV9 and TRBJ2-1; the D is unclear. The V end was cut by 4 bases, the J end by 4 bases, with 9 bases between. Per the germline V gene, CDR1 is SGDLS and CDR2 is YYNGEE. The CDR3 extends over 13 amino acids. CDR3 coding DNA: TGTGCCAGCAGCTTCGCTGTATACAATGAGCAGTTCTTC. This encodes CASSFAVYNEQFF.

This clone has a single count. The rearrangement joins TRBV2 to TRBJ2-3, with TRBD2 as a possible D gene (7 bases). V was pared by 7 bases and J by 2 bases, with 28 bases between. This CDR3 comprises 19 residues. The V gene's germline CDR1 is SNHLY and CDR2 FYNNEI. CDR3 protein: CASIGVGGQLPLYTDTQYF. The DNA for the CDR3 is TGTGCCAGCATTGGGGTGGGGGGGCAATTGCCCCTTTACACAGATACGCAGTATTTT.

The chain has TRBV27 and TRBJ2-3, with D unresolved. CDR1 MNHEY and CDR2 SMNVEV come from the germline V gene (reference sequence). The CDR3 length is 15 residues. V was shortened by 5 bases and J by 0 bases, with 12 bases between the two germline ends. The CDR3 nucleotides are TGTGCCAGCAGTGCTTACACAAAGAGCACAGATACGCAGTATTTT. It yields the protein CASSAYTKSTDTQYF.

This rearrangement joins TRBV27 to TRBJ1-2; D gene ambiguous. The germline V gene encodes CDR1 MNHEY and CDR2 SMNVEV (reference sequence). The CDR3 runs to 13 residues. The germline V and J ends were trimmed by 0 bases and 2 bases, with 4 bases remaining between them. The CDR3 DNA follows: TGTGCCAGCAGTTTATCGAGGAACTATGGCTACACCTTC. This gives the protein CASSLSRNYGYTF.

This clone came up once. The chain joins TRBV4-3 to TRBJ2-2; perhaps TRBD1 as D (6 bases). This CDR3 spans 17 amino acids. Germline CDR1 reads LGHNA; CDR2 reads YSLEER. The V and J ends lost 0 bases and 7 bases respectively, with 18 bases between them. The CDR3 region is CASSQDAGTLGRGELFF. For the CDR3, the DNA is TGCGCCAGCAGCCAAGATGCCGGGACATTAGGGCGCGGGGAGCTGTTTTTT.